This TCR beta chain came from a study of monozygotic twins with inflammatory bowel disease. Study-wide findings and caveats: Twins with IBD were found to have lower TCRbeta diversity (inverse Simpson) than healthy co-twins.

TCRdb re-called the 5' RACE reads; every CDR3 protein appears as one record, without DNA. This listing includes 150,000 to 200,000 distinct CDR3 sequences. Germline V lookup: CDR1 MGHDK, CDR2 SYGVNS. This CDR3 has 13 residues. With respect to this clonotype: The target antigen is unknown.

The sequenced sample consisted of blood. This receptor was identified in a human donor with ulcerative colitis or Crohn's disease, or a healthy co-twin of an affected twin (not recorded which). V is TRBV25-1 and J is TRBJ2-7; TCRdb names TRBD1, which stays unverified in the absence of DNA. The CDR3 sequence: CASSVRGGHEQYF.